This T cell receptor (beta chain) appears in the sequencing data of a study of cytotoxic CD8 clonotypes in ibrutinib-treated CLL. In the study overall: Among the patients, about a dozen presented as relapsed/refractory and about 14 as treatment-naive; around 18 showed unmutated IGHV. After median 68 months, approximately 15 stayed in remission, approximately twelve progressed; responses approximately 24 partial, 2 complete.

Libraries of TCR beta were made from approximately 2 micrograms of genomic DNA that came from cryopreserved PBMCs. Sequenced by immunoSEQ multiplex PCR; TCRdb stores in-frame clones only, minus some. Among under 300,000 clones listed, 60% to 75% were seen once. Germline assignment: CDR1 MNHEY and CDR2 SVGAGI. CDR3 length: 14 residues. V was cut by 6 bases and J by 3 bases, with 15 bases left in between. On this clone itself: The antigen remains unidentified.

The study's findings and limits: Few clonotypes were public, and these shrank or held steady under treatment.

This receptor was taken from a human donor with chronic lymphocytic leukemia. This chain uses TRBV6-5 with TRBJ2-7; D is perhaps TRBD2 (6 bases). The sample here was PBMCs, taken after 24 months of ibrutinib treatment. In DNA, the CDR3 is TGTGCCAGCAGGCGGGACCGCCTCGTCTACGAGCAGTACTTC. Its translation is CASRRDRLVYEQYF.